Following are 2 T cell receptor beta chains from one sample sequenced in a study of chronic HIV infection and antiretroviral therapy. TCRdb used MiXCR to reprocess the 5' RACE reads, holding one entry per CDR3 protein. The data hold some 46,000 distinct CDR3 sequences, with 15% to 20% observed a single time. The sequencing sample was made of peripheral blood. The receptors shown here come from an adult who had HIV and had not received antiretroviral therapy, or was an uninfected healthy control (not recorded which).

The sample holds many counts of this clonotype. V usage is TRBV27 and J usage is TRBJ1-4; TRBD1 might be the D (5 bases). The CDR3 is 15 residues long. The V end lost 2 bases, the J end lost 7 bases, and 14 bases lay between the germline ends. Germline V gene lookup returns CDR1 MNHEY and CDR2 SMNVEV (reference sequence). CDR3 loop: CASSLTWGGREKLFF. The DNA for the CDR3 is TGTGCCAGCAGTTTAACATGGGGGGGACGTGAAAAACTGTTTTTT.

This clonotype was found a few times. The DNA of the CDR3 is TGCGCCAGCAGTACCCCGGGACTAGCGTTCTACAATGAGCAGTTCTTC. Translated, it gives CASSTPGLAFYNEQFF. The genes are TRBV10-2 and TRBJ2-1, with 10 positions matching TRBD2. The V and J ends lost 5 bases and 3 bases, in that order; junction bases with no gene match: 7. This CDR3 has 16 amino acids. CDR1 WSHSY and CDR2 SAAADI come from the germline V gene.